This TCR beta chain was sequenced during a study of T cell responses to AZD1222 COVID-19 vaccine. The study's findings and limits: Clonal diversity was possibly underestimated, and the donors were mostly white British, with more females. Increased Spike-specific TCR breadth and depth were observed after two AZD1222 doses.

Sequenced by immunoSEQ multiplex PCR; TCRdb stores in-frame clones only, minus some. Altogether 120,000 to 150,000 clones are present, approximately 94% being singletons, with the ten largest covering approximately 5.4%. Comments on this clone: As yet, its antigen is unknown.

V lost 8 bases and J lost 6, with 22 bases in between. The germline gives CDR1 SQVTM, CDR2 ANQGSEA. This CDR3 comprises 14 residues. The source of this sequence is an adult in good health. Here the sequenced sample was peripheral blood, taken on day 0 of AZD1222 vaccination. V and J are TRBV29-1 and TRBJ1-2; tentative D call: TRBD1 (6 bases). The CDR3 here is CSRGDLQGRDGYTF. CDR3 bases: TGCAGCAGGGGAGATTTACAGGGTAGGGATGGCTACACCTTC.